Below are 23 T cell receptor beta chains sequenced from a single sample in a study of OX40 agonist ivuxolimab in advanced cancers. Here immunoSEQ multiplex PCR was the method, and the copy in TCRdb shows in-frame clones only, minus some. The table has about 51,000 clones, around 77% seen once. The specimen was CD4+ or CD8+ T cells sorted from blood, collected in a trial of the OX40 agonist ivuxolimab. The receptor source for this set is an adult with an advanced solid tumor such as melanoma, head and neck, liver or kidney cancer.

This chain uses TRBV4-2 with TRBJ2-5, with 9 bases matching TRBD2. Looked up from germline, CDR1 is LGHNA and CDR2 is YNFKEQ. J lost 4 bases, V lost 2 bases, and 8 bases had no gene match. This CDR3 region has 16 residues. The CDR3 reads CASSQNPAAGGETQYF. CDR3 DNA sequence: TGTGCCAGCAGCCAAAATCCGGCAGCGGGAGGAGAGACCCAGTACTTC.

V gene TRBV7-2 combines with J gene TRBJ2-3, with D uncertain. This CDR3 has 15 residues. CDR1 and CDR2 (germline): SGHTA, FQGNSA. V gave up 5 bases and J gave up 0 bases, with 12 bases separating them. The CDR3 reads CASSLLGISTDTQYF. The CDR3 DNA follows: TGTGCCAGCAGCCTCCTAGGAATTAGCACAGATACGCAGTATTTT.

The rearrangement links TRBV6-1 to TRBJ1-1; no clear D gene. Germline V gene lookup returns CDR1 MNHNS and CDR2 SASEGT. The CDR3 is 13 residues long. V was cut by 6 bases and J by 3 bases, with 11 bases left in between. The CDR3 spells CASRGSVYTEAFF. CDR3 nucleotides: TGTGCCAGCAGGGGCAGCGTGTACACTGAAGCTTTCTTT.

This rearrangement joins TRBV15 to TRBJ1-5; D possibly corresponds to TRBD1 (5 bases). The CDR3 is made up of 16 amino acids. V lost 2 bases and J lost 3, with 14 bases in between. Germline values: CDR1 LNHNV, CDR2 YYDKDF (reference sequence). CDR3 sequence (DNA): TGTGCCACCAGCAGACAAGGCGGGGCTAACAATCAGCCCCAGCATTTT. Encoded protein: CATSRQGGANNQPQHF.

The chain combines TRBV5-4 with TRBJ2-1; 14 bases map to TRBD2. This CDR3 region has 16 residues. Trimming removed 0 bases from V and 8 bases from J; junction bases left unmatched: 4. Germline CDR1 SGHNT, CDR2 YYREEE (reference sequence). Here the CDR3 DNA reads TGTGCCAGCAGCTTGGGGGGACTAGCGGGAGTCTATGAGCAGTTCTTC. This codes for CASSLGGLAGVYEQFF.

This clone was detected many times. The CDR3 loop is CASSQVAGGFYTGELFF. The CDR3 nucleotides are TGCGCCAGCAGCCAAGTGGCGGGAGGTTTCTACACCGGGGAGCTGTTTTTT. The chain has TRBV4-1 and TRBJ2-2, with TRBD2 identical over 8 bases. The J segment lost 3 bases and the V segment lost 1 base, leaving 7 bases of the junction unmatched. The germline CDR1 and CDR2 sequences are MGHRA and YSYEKL. This CDR3 has 17 amino acids.

The chain employs TRBV28 and TRBJ2-5, with 10 bases matching TRBD1. Germline assignment: CDR1 MDHEN and CDR2 SYDVKM. The CDR3 runs 13 residues. V lost 6 bases to trimming and J lost 6 bases; unmatched junction nucleotides: 4. CDR3 residues: CASRKTGGKTQYF. The CDR3 DNA is TGTGCCAGCAGGAAGACAGGGGGCAAGACCCAGTACTTC.

V is TRBV7-3 and J is TRBJ2-3, with D perhaps matching TRBD1 (6 bases). CDR1 and CDR2 from the germline V gene are SGHTA and FQGTGA. The length of the CDR3 is 14 residues. V lost 6 bases, J lost 5 bases, and 15 bases lay in between. The CDR3 loop reads CASSNTGFGDTQYF. The CDR3 nucleotides are TGTGCCAGCAGTAACACAGGGTTTGGAGATACGCAGTATTTT.

The rearrangement uses TRBV7-2 and TRBJ2-3; 9 bases fit TRBD2. The CDR3 runs to 16 residues. CDR1 is SGHTA, CDR2 FQGNSA, per germline. Trimming cost V 1 base and J 4 bases; bases outside gene matches: 6. The CDR3 is CASSLDRAGGADTQYF. In DNA, the CDR3 is TGTGCCAGCAGCTTAGATCGGGCGGGAGGGGCAGATACGCAGTATTTT.

The CDR3 loop is CASSLGQRNTDTQYF. Here the CDR3 DNA reads TGTGCCAGCAGCCTGGGTCAGCGGAACACAGATACGCAGTATTTT. The chain couples TRBV5-4 to TRBJ2-3, with D perhaps matching TRBD2 (5 bases). Germline CDR1 SGHNT, CDR2 YYREEE (reference sequence). The CDR3 spans 15 residues. V was trimmed by 4 bases and J by 2 bases, leaving 14 bases between them.

V and J are TRBV6-5 and TRBJ1-2; D not resolved. V lost 5 bases and J lost 3, with 10 bases in between. Looked up from germline, CDR1 is MNHEY and CDR2 is SVGAGI. The CDR3 sequence is 13 residues long. CDR3 loop: CASSPQAHYGYTF. In nucleotides, the CDR3 is TGTGCCAGCAGTCCCCAGGCGCACTATGGCTACACCTTC.

This rearrangement joins TRBV28 to TRBJ1-4; D not certain. With 2 bases removed from V and 8 bases from J, the gap between germline ends came to 6 bases. The length of the CDR3 is 12 residues. Germline CDR1 is MDHEN and CDR2 is SYDVKM. The CDR3 region has the DNA TGTGCCAGCAGTTTAAGAGCCGAAAAACTGTTTTTT. It translates to CASSLRAEKLFF.

The chain is built from TRBV2 and TRBJ2-7; 11 bases line up with TRBD2. Germline CDR1 reads SNHLY; CDR2 reads FYNNEI. The CDR3 spans 15 residues. The trim removed 7 bases at V and 3 bases at J, leaving 8 bases unmatched. For the CDR3, the DNA is TGTGCCAGCAAAGCGGGACTAGCGGAACTCTACGAGCAGTACTTC. Translation gives CASKAGLAELYEQYF.

V and J are TRBV9 and TRBJ1-1; no firm D call. V dropped 0 bases and J dropped 1 base, with 10 bases sitting between them. This CDR3 comprises 15 residues. The germline gives CDR1 SGDLS, CDR2 YYNGEE. CDR3 sequence: CASSVAPTENTEAFF. The CDR3 bases are TGTGCCAGCAGCGTAGCTCCTACAGAGAACACTGAAGCTTTCTTT.

V usage is TRBV28 and J usage is TRBJ1-1, with 8 bases aligning to TRBD1. CDR1 MDHEN and CDR2 SYDVKM come from the germline V gene. The CDR3 loop spans 13 amino acids. V dropped 5 bases and J dropped 3; count of bases not matched to a gene: 2. The CDR3 DNA reads as TGTGCCAGCAGTAAACAGGGGGACACTGAAGCTTTCTTT. It encodes CASSKQGDTEAFF.

The gene calls are TRBV4-1 and TRBJ1-1, with a tentative D call TRBD1 (5 bases). V was shortened by 0 bases and J by 4 bases, with 9 bases between the two germline ends. The CDR3 contains 14 residues. Germline CDR1 and CDR2: MGHRA and YSYEKL. This CDR3 is CASSQEEGSTEAFF. CDR3 coding DNA: TGCGCCAGCAGCCAAGAGGAGGGGAGCACTGAAGCTTTCTTT.

The chain links TRBV28 to TRBJ1-2, with 8 bases that match TRBD1. Germline assignment: CDR1 MDHEN and CDR2 SYDVKM. The CDR3 consists of 14 residues. The V segment lost 5 bases and the J segment 7 bases; nucleotides outside the gene matches: 9. CDR3 residues: CASSIGQGWSGYTF. CDR3 coding DNA: TGTGCCAGCAGTATTGGACAGGGATGGTCTGGCTACACCTTC.

CDR3 in DNA: TGCGCCAGCAGCCACGGGACACTGAACACTGAAGCTTTCTTT. As protein: CASSHGTLNTEAFF. V and J are TRBV5-1 and TRBJ1-1; D is perhaps TRBD1 (6 bases). CDR3 length: 14 residues. Germline lookup yields CDR1 SGHRS and CDR2 YFSETQ. Trimming left V 4 bases short and J 0 bases short, with 10 bases between.

Here the CDR3 reads CASSPRGSWAYEQYF. In DNA, the CDR3 is TGTGCCAGCAGCCCTAGGGGGAGTTGGGCCTACGAGCAGTACTTC. The V gene is TRBV9, the J gene TRBJ2-7, with a possible D match to TRBD1 (6 bases). There are 15 residues in the CDR3. Per germline, CDR1 SGDLS and CDR2 YYNGEE. Trimming removed 4 bases at V and 2 bases at J, with 16 bases between. Drawing the rest from reference TRBV9 and TRBJ2-7, the complete variable domain is DSGVTQTPKHLITATGQRVTLRCSPRSGDLSVYWYQQSLDQGLQFLIQYYNGEERAKGNILERFSAQQFPDLHSELNLSSLELGDSALYFCASSPRGSWAYEQYFGPGTRLTVT.

This clone has more than one count but fewer than ten. This rearrangement joins TRBV5-1 to TRBJ1-1; no clear D gene. Trimming stripped 3 bases from V and 1 base from J, with 10 bases between. The CDR3 has 14 residues. Per the germline V gene, CDR1 is SGHRS and CDR2 is YFSETQ. The CDR3 region is CASSSRTQNTEAFF. In DNA form, the CDR3 reads TGCGCCAGCAGCTCAAGGACCCAGAACACTGAAGCTTTCTTT.

The rearrangement joins TRBV7-2 to TRBJ2-5, with D perhaps being TRBD1 or TRBD2 (5 bases each). The J call could be wrong; TRBJ2-7 is a better fit for the DNA end. This CDR3 region has 15 residues. Germline CDR1 SGHTA, CDR2 FQGNSA. CDR3 sequence (DNA): TGTGCCAGCAGCTTATACGGGACGGGATCCTACGAGCAGTACTTC. This codes for CASSLYGTGSYEQYF.

The chain has TRBV19 and TRBJ2-2; 7 bases match TRBD2. V was pared by 4 bases and J by 8 bases, with 10 bases of the junction left unmatched. Germline assignment: CDR1 LNHDA and CDR2 SQIVND (reference sequence). This CDR3 comprises 15 residues. This CDR3 is CASSRPGLSTGELFF. The DNA for the CDR3 is TGTGCCAGTAGTAGACCGGGACTAAGTACGGGGGAGCTGTTTTTT.

This clone is a singleton in its sample. The chain is built from TRBV4-2 and TRBJ2-1, with 8 bases that match TRBD2. Trimming removed 0 bases from V and 1 base from J; junction bases left unmatched: 11. The CDR3 spans 19 residues. From germline, CDR1 is LGHNA and CDR2 YNFKEQ. Written as DNA, the CDR3 is TGTGCCAGCAGCCAAGAAGGGGAACGGGAGGGCCGGTCCTACAATGAGCAGTTCTTC. Its translation: CASSQEGEREGRSYNEQFF.